A single sample is the source of the 27 T cell receptor beta chains below, sequenced in a study of T cell repertoires in cytomegalovirus infection. TCRdb ran MiXCR on the reads and lists one entry per CDR3 protein. The sample consists of about 100,000 distinct CDR3 sequences, less than 25% of them appearing once. Material for sequencing was CD8+ T cells from PBMCs. The receptors originated from a human donor in good health (CMV status not recorded). Some clones in this sample may be carry-over from other donors' samples.

The J gene is TRBJ2-5, the V gene TRBV5-5; D is undetermined. The germline V and J ends were trimmed by 3 bases and 1 base, with 7 bases remaining between them. The CDR3 spans 13 residues. Germline V gene data show CDR1 as SGHKS and CDR2 as YYEKEE (reference sequence). The CDR3 here is CASSSEVQETQYF. In DNA form, the CDR3 reads TGTGCCAGCAGCTCCGAGGTCCAAGAGACCCAGTACTTC.

This clonotype appeared a few times. The gene calls are TRBV6-2 or TRBV6-3 and TRBJ1-5; 8 nucleotides match TRBD1. Germline-derived CDR1 and CDR2 are MNHEY and SVGEGT. Trimming at V came to 9 bases and at J to 2 bases, leaving 18 bases not matched to a gene. The CDR3 is 18 residues long. CDR3 protein: CASTPGLGQGGGNQPQHF. DNA for the CDR3: TGTGCCAGTACTCCCGGACTCGGACAGGGAGGCGGCAATCAGCCCCAGCATTTT.

This clonotype was recorded at least ten times. CDR3: CASSDRAHSYNEQFF. The CDR3 nucleotides are TGTGCCAGCAGCGACAGGGCTCACTCCTACAATGAGCAGTTCTTC. This chain joins TRBV11-2 and TRBJ2-1; 7 bases map to TRBD1. The CDR3 covers 15 residues. Germline assignment: CDR1 SGHAT and CDR2 FQNNGV. Germline trimming cut 5 bases from V and 0 bases from J; bases unmatched to any gene: 4.

This clonotype has just a few counts. The genes are TRBV7-9 and TRBJ2-7, with D possibly called TRBD1 or TRBD2 (5 bases each). CDR3 size: 14 residues. Germline CDR1 and CDR2: SEHNR and FQNEAQ (reference sequence). V lost 3 bases to trimming and J lost 2 bases, with 11 bases between them. CDR3 region: CASSLRDGTYEQYF. CDR3 sequence (DNA): TGTGCCAGCAGCTTGAGGGACGGGACCTACGAGCAGTACTTC. The whole variable domain, filled in from reference TRBV7-9 and TRBJ2-7, reads DTGVSQNPRHKITKRGQNVTFRCDPISEHNRLYWYRQTLGQGPEFLTYFQNEAQLEKSRLLSDRFSAERPKGSFSTLEIQRTEQGDSAMYLCASSLRDGTYEQYFGPGTRLTVT.

This clonotype was seen a few times. This chain links TRBV4-3 with TRBJ2-1, with no clear D. CDR3 size: 16 residues. In germline, CDR1 is LGHNA, CDR2 YSLEER. V dropped 0 bases and J dropped 5 bases, with 14 bases sitting between them. The CDR3: CASSQDSFGEDNEQFF. As DNA, the CDR3 is TGCGCCAGCAGCCAAGATTCCTTCGGTGAGGACAATGAGCAGTTCTTC.

This clonotype was counted many times. The chain carries TRBV11-3 and TRBJ2-7; D possibly uses TRBD1 or TRBD2 (5 bases each). This CDR3 is 15 amino acids long. The germline V gene has CDR1 SGHNT and CDR2 YENEEA. With 1 base removed from V and 1 base from J, the gap between germline ends came to 11 bases. The CDR3 nucleotides are TGTGCCAGCAGCTTAGTTGGGACGCGTTCCTACGAGCAGTACTTC. It is translated as CASSLVGTRSYEQYF.

In this sample, this clonotype turned up many times. This sequence joins TRBV7-2 and TRBJ1-5; possibly TRBD1 for D (6 bases). Germline V gene sequence: CDR1 SGHTA, CDR2 FQGNSA. The germline V and J ends were trimmed by 1 base and 4 bases, with 11 bases remaining between them. The CDR3 has 15 amino acids. The CDR3 DNA reads as TGTGCCAGCAGCTTAGGCGGGCAGGGGAATCAGCCCCAGCATTTT. Its translation is CASSLGGQGNQPQHF.

This clonotype came up a few times. The gene calls are TRBV4-3 and TRBJ1-1; D call uncertain. The germline gives CDR1 LGHNA, CDR2 YSLEER. The V end lost 0 bases, the J end lost 3 bases, and 8 bases lay between the germline ends. The CDR3 has 14 amino acids. The CDR3 loop reads CASSQDGEYTEAFF. Written as DNA, the CDR3 is TGCGCCAGCAGCCAAGATGGGGAATACACTGAAGCTTTCTTT.

The J gene is TRBJ1-2, the V gene TRBV6-2 or TRBV6-3; D gene ambiguous. CDR3 size: 16 residues. Between the trimmed V and J ends, which lost 0 bases and 2 bases, there was a span of 13 bases. Germline V gene data show CDR1 as MNHEY and CDR2 as SVGEGT. The CDR3 DNA reads as TGTGCCAGCAGTTACTCGAAAGAGGGAGGGAACTATGGCTACACCTTC. This encodes CASSYSKEGGNYGYTF.

This clonotype was counted at least ten times. The chain carries TRBV12-3 or TRBV12-4 and TRBJ2-7, with TRBD1 as a possible D gene (5 bases). The CDR3 is made up of 13 amino acids. Trimming shortened V by 7 bases and J by 3 bases, and 13 bases separated the two germline ends. CDR3 protein: CASTDSQGYEQYF. The DNA of the CDR3 is TGTGCCAGCACCGACTCCCAGGGCTACGAGCAGTACTTC.

Regarding this clonotype: It may be a read error: a sequence one base away is much more abundant. The chain has TRBV28 and TRBJ2-5; 8 bases are a match to TRBD1. The CDR3 is made up of 18 amino acids. From germline, CDR1 is MDHEN and CDR2 SYDVKM. CDR3 in DNA: TGTGCCAACAGTTTATCCTCATTGGGGACAGGCCCGAGGAAGACCCAGTACTTC. Protein sequence: CANSLSSLGTGPRKTQYF.

The rearrangement links TRBV3-1 to TRBJ1-4; 8 bases map to TRBD1. The V gene's germline CDR1 is LGHDT and CDR2 YNNKEL (reference sequence). After removal of 0 bases from V and 6 bases from J, the junction contained 9 bases not matched to a gene. The CDR3 totals 17 residues. The CDR3 DNA reads TGTGCCAGCAGCCAAGATTTCAGGGGGCGCCCCGATGAAAAACTGTTTTTT. This gives the protein CASSQDFRGRPDEKLFF. The full variable domain, its missing parts supplied by reference TRBV3-1 and TRBJ1-4, is DTAVSQTPKYLVTQMGNDKSIKCEQNLGHDTMYWYKQDSKKFLKIMFSYNNKELIINETVPNRFSPKSPDKAHLNLHINSLELGDSAVYFCASSQDFRGRPDEKLFFGSGTQLSVL.

V and J are TRBV5-1 and TRBJ1-2, with 9 positions matching TRBD1. CDR1 is SGHRS, CDR2 YFSETQ, per germline. The J segment lost 6 bases and the V segment lost 4 bases, leaving 10 bases of the junction unmatched. The CDR3 is 15 residues long. DNA for the CDR3: TGCGCCAGCAGCGTCTGGGACAGGGTAGTGGATGGCTACACCTTC. Encoded protein: CASSVWDRVVDGYTF.

This clonotype was recorded at least ten times. The chain is built from TRBV7-8 and TRBJ2-1; D is uncertain. V was cut by 5 bases and J by 10 bases, with 9 bases left in between. Germline lookup yields CDR1 SGHVS and CDR2 FQNEAQ. CDR3 length: 11 amino acids. The DNA for the CDR3 is TGTGCCAGCAGCCCCGCCCTGGAGCAGTTCTTC. This gives the protein CASSPALEQFF.

The chain couples TRBV27 to TRBJ2-1; D gene uncertain. The CDR3 consists of 13 residues. Germline-derived CDR1 and CDR2 are MNHEY and SMNVEV (reference sequence). V lost 6 bases, J lost 9 bases, and 15 bases lay in between. The CDR3 DNA follows: TGTGCCAGCAGGGACCATTGGCTGGCTGAGCAGTTCTTC. It is translated as CASRDHWLAEQFF.

In this sample, this clonotype turned up a few times. CDR3 sequence reads: CASRPGRGTEAFF. The CDR3 coding sequence is TGTGCCAGCAGGCCGGGAAGGGGGACTGAAGCTTTCTTT. The J gene is TRBJ1-1, the V gene TRBV12-3 or TRBV12-4; the D gene is possibly TRBD1 (6 bases). The CDR3 length is 13 residues. V was clipped by 6 bases and J by 5 bases, with 13 bases between them.

In its sample, this clonotype was seen a few times. The rearrangement uses TRBV7-6 and TRBJ2-5; no firm D call. The CDR3 totals 15 residues. Trimming stripped 5 bases from V and 2 bases from J, with 15 bases between. In germline, CDR1 is SGHVS, CDR2 FNYEAQ. The CDR3 spells CASSPAARQQETQYF. CDR3 DNA sequence: TGTGCCAGCAGCCCGGCGGCGAGACAACAAGAGACCCAGTACTTC.

In this sample, this clonotype turned up many times. V is TRBV12-3 or TRBV12-4 and J is TRBJ2-7; 7 bases fit TRBD2. V gave up 2 bases and J gave up 7 bases; unmatched junction bases: 11. This CDR3 contains 15 residues. CDR3 coding DNA: TGTGCCAGCAGTTTAACGGGGGGTTATACGCGGGAGCAGTACTTC. Translation: CASSLTGGYTREQYF.

In its sample, this clonotype was seen a few times. This chain joins TRBV29-1 and TRBJ2-7; 9 bases agree with TRBD1. Germline-derived CDR1 and CDR2 are SQVTM and ANQGSEA. Germline trimming cut 7 bases from V and 1 base from J; bases unmatched to any gene: 8. This CDR3 spans 14 amino acids. The chain's CDR3 is CSAFSGTGSYEQYF. DNA for the CDR3: TGCAGCGCCTTTTCCGGGACAGGGTCCTACGAGCAGTACTTC.

A few counts support this clonotype. J is TRBJ2-4 and V is TRBV7-6; D might be TRBD2 (6 bases). Trimming left V 4 bases short and J 6 bases short, with 19 bases between. Germline CDR1 and CDR2: SGHVS and FNYEAQ. The CDR3 has 16 residues. CDR3 DNA sequence: TGTGCCAGCAGCTCTCTCGGGGGTGCGACTCGAAACATTCAGTACTTC. Encoded protein: CASSSLGGATRNIQYF.

This clonotype was counted a few times. The CDR3 sequence: CASSHEGGGTGELFF. The DNA for the CDR3 is TGTGCCAGCAGCCACGAGGGCGGTGGCACCGGGGAGCTGTTTTTT. The V and J genes are TRBV9 and TRBJ2-2, with D tentatively TRBD2 (5 bases). Germline V gene data show CDR1 as SGDLS and CDR2 as YYNGEE. V was clipped by 4 bases and J by 4 bases, with 14 bases between them. There are 15 residues in the CDR3.

Only a few counts were recorded for this clonotype. The chain combines TRBV2 with TRBJ2-6; 9 nucleotides align to TRBD1. The germline CDR1 and CDR2 sequences are SNHLY and FYNNEI. Trimming removed 6 bases from V and 0 bases from J; junction bases left unmatched: 12. The CDR3 totals 19 residues. The CDR3 sequence is CASRGTGKRLYSGANVLTF. The CDR3 DNA reads as TGTGCCAGCAGGGGGACAGGGAAACGCCTCTACTCTGGGGCCAACGTCCTGACTTTC.

The chain couples TRBV14 to TRBJ1-2, with 10 bases matching TRBD1. The J segment lost 5 bases and the V segment lost 4 bases, leaving 7 bases of the junction unmatched. CDR1 SGHDN and CDR2 FVKESK come from the germline V gene. The CDR3 extends over 15 amino acids. CDR3 sequence reads: CASSPDRGRWYGYTF. CDR3 bases: TGTGCCAGCAGCCCAGACAGGGGGCGGTGGTATGGCTACACCTTC.

CDR3 in DNA: TGTGCCAGCAGCTTGAGGGGACAGGTCGAGCAGTACTTC. Translated: CASSLRGQVEQYF. V gene TRBV13 combines with J gene TRBJ2-7, with TRBD1 identical over 8 bases. Germline trimming cut 3 bases from V and 6 bases from J; bases unmatched to any gene: 4. Germline loops: CDR1 PRHDT, CDR2 FYEKMQ (reference sequence). The CDR3 extends over 13 amino acids.

The rearrangement links TRBV6-6 to TRBJ1-1; the D gene is possibly TRBD1 (6 bases). The CDR3 totals 13 residues. V gave up 2 bases and J gave up 4 bases, with 8 bases separating them. CDR1 MNHNY and CDR2 SVGAGI come from the germline V gene (reference sequence). The CDR3 region is CASSYPGATEAFF. CDR3 sequence (DNA): TGTGCCAGCAGTTACCCAGGGGCCACTGAAGCTTTCTTT.

This clonotype has ten or more counts. This chain links TRBV14 with TRBJ2-5, with 8 bases fitting TRBD2. Per germline, CDR1 SGHDN and CDR2 FVKESK. The V gene end was trimmed by 2 bases and the J gene end by 2 bases; junction bases not matched to a gene: 1. This CDR3 is 14 amino acids long. This CDR3 is CASSQIAGQETQYF. The CDR3 DNA follows: TGTGCCAGCAGCCAAATAGCGGGACAAGAGACCCAGTACTTC.

The chain carries TRBV20-1 and TRBJ1-5; possibly TRBD1 for D (5 bases). V shed 5 bases and J shed 0 bases, with 17 bases lying between them. The CDR3 contains 16 residues. The germline V gene encodes CDR1 DFQATT and CDR2 SNEGSKA (reference sequence). The CDR3 bases are TGCAGTGCTTGTGCGGGACCCTGCTATAGCAATCAGCCCCAGCATTTT. Translation: CSACAGPCYSNQPQHF.